Below, 9 T cell receptor beta chains from the same sample are listed, as sequenced in a study of T cell responses to AZD1222 COVID-19 vaccine. Assay used: immunoSEQ multiplex PCR; TCRdb lists only in-frame clones, some missing. The sample has about 150,000 clones, 92% seen once. The material was peripheral blood, obtained on day 0 of AZD1222 vaccination. These receptors were collected from an adult in good health.

The V call is TRBV6-6, the J call TRBJ1-2; D call uncertain. In germline, CDR1 is MNHNY, CDR2 SVGAGI (reference sequence). Trimming removed 2 bases from V and 2 bases from J, with 9 bases in between. This CDR3 spans 14 amino acids. The CDR3 loop is CASSYGLGNYGYTF. The CDR3 DNA reads as TGTGCCAGCAGTTACGGGCTAGGAAACTATGGCTACACCTTC.

V gene TRBV27 combines with J gene TRBJ2-5; D not resolved. V was pared by 5 bases and J by 5 bases, with 21 bases between. CDR3 size: 16 residues. In germline, CDR1 is MNHEY, CDR2 SMNVEV (reference sequence). In DNA form, the CDR3 reads TGTGCCAGCAGTCCCTGGACGGACCCGCCTTCGGAGACCCAGTACTTC. It translates to CASSPWTDPPSETQYF.

V gene TRBV5-1 combines with J gene TRBJ2-5; 11 bases are shared with TRBD1. The CDR3 is 15 amino acids. CDR1 SGHRS and CDR2 YFSETQ come from the germline V gene. J lost 4 bases, V lost 6 bases, and 8 bases had no gene match. In nucleotides, the CDR3 is TGCGCCAGCACCGGGACAGGGGGTGTGGGAGAGACCCAGTACTTC. Residues: CASTGTGGVGETQYF. Full variable domain (missing parts from reference TRBV5-1 and TRBJ2-5): KAGVTQTPRYLIKTRGQQVTLSCSPISGHRSVSWYQQTPGQGLQFLFEYFSETQRNKGNFPGRFSGRQFSNSRSEMNVSTLELGDSALYLCASTGTGGVGETQYFGPGTRLLVL.

The chain has TRBV19 and TRBJ1-4; a weak D match, TRBD1 (6 bases). The CDR3 has 15 residues. The V end was cut by 6 bases, the J end by 0 bases, with 11 bases between. Germline V lookup: CDR1 LNHDA, CDR2 SQIVND (reference sequence). CDR3 nucleotide sequence: TGTGCCAGTAGCCCACAGGGTGCAACTAATGAAAAACTGTTTTTT. Encoded protein: CASSPQGATNEKLFF.

The table lists this clone with a few counts. The V call is TRBV27, the J call TRBJ2-2; 10 bases are a match to TRBD1. The CDR3 runs to 15 residues. V gave up 4 bases and J gave up 4 bases; unmatched junction bases: 3. Looked up from germline, CDR1 is MNHEY and CDR2 is SMNVEV (reference sequence). The CDR3 region is CASSWGTGVTGELFF. In nucleotides, the CDR3 is TGTGCCAGCAGTTGGGGGACAGGGGTCACCGGGGAGCTGTTTTTT.

The rearrangement links TRBV2 to TRBJ1-2, with 9 bases lining up with TRBD1. The ends lost 7 bases at V and 7 bases at J; junction bases unmatched: 13. Looked up from germline, CDR1 is SNHLY and CDR2 is FYNNEI. The CDR3 is 15 residues long. This CDR3 reads CASTITSGTGLGYTF. The CDR3, as DNA: TGTGCCAGCACGATAACTTCCGGGACAGGGCTTGGCTACACCTTC. Full variable domain (outside the CDR3, taken from reference TRBV2 and TRBJ1-2): EPEVTQTPSHQVTQMGQEVILRCVPISNHLYFYWYRQILGQKVEFLVSFYNNEISEKSEIFDDQFSVERPDGSNFTLKIRSTKLEDSAMYFCASTITSGTGLGYTFGSGTRLTVV.

This clone has only one observation. V gene TRBV7-2 combines with J gene TRBJ2-7, with D possibly being TRBD2 (6 bases). V gave up 4 bases and J gave up 0 bases, with 13 bases separating them. Germline V gene lookup returns CDR1 SGHTA and CDR2 FQGNSA. The CDR3 is 15 residues long. The CDR3, as DNA: TGTGCCAGCAGCTCCTCGCTAGCGACCTCCTACGAGCAGTACTTC. It specifies CASSSSLATSYEQYF.

This chain uses TRBV2 with TRBJ1-2; D call uncertain. The CDR3 extends over 11 amino acids. Trimming pared 8 bases from V and 3 bases from J, leaving 7 bases between. Germline V gene data show CDR1 as SNHLY and CDR2 as FYNNEI. The CDR3 loop is CASRADYGYTF. CDR3 DNA sequence: TGTGCCAGCCGAGCTGACTATGGCTACACCTTC.

CDR3 in DNA: TGCAGCGTTGAGGGTTGGACTGAAGCTTTCTTT. Protein sequence: CSVEGWTEAFF. The V gene is TRBV29-1, the J gene TRBJ1-1, with D unresolved. CDR3 length equals 11 residues. The V gene's germline CDR1 is SQVTM and CDR2 ANQGSEA. The V end was cut by 3 bases, the J end by 5 bases, with 7 bases between.